Below, 24 T cell receptor beta chains from the same sample are listed, as sequenced in a study of cytomegalovirus exposure and HLA in healthy donors. The protocol was immunoSEQ multiplex PCR, while the TCRdb copy is restricted to in-frame clones and leaves out a portion. Of roughly 300,000 clones listed, about nine tenths are singletons. The sample taken for sequencing was PBMCs. These receptors were taken from a woman aged 18-35 years in good health and CMV-seronegative.

J is TRBJ2-7 and V is TRBV5-1; 9 bases are a match to TRBD2. CDR1 is SGHRS, CDR2 YFSETQ, per germline. The CDR3 has 18 amino acids. V shed 1 base and J 5 bases; nucleotides not matched to a gene: 16. The DNA of the CDR3 is TGCGCCAGCAGCTTGAGTATTACGGGGGGTAGCGGGAGCGACGAGCAGTACTTC. It specifies CASSLSITGGSGSDEQYF.

The chain links TRBV4-2 to TRBJ2-2; 10 nucleotides agree with TRBD2. The V gene's germline CDR1 is LGHNA and CDR2 YNFKEQ. J gave up 4 bases and V 1 base, and 6 bases lay outside the gene matches. CDR3 length: 17 amino acids. CDR3 sequence (DNA): TGTGCCAGCAGCCAAGTTAGCGGGAGGAGCAGCACCGGGGAGCTGTTTTTT. Protein product: CASSQVSGRSSTGELFF.

The V call is TRBV14, the J call TRBJ2-7; D perhaps matches TRBD2 (5 bases). The CDR3 is made up of 15 amino acids. V lost 1 base, J lost 0 bases, and 10 bases lay in between. Per the germline V gene, CDR1 is SGHDN and CDR2 is FVKESK. The CDR3 DNA is TGTGCCAGCAGCCAAGCCTGGACTGACTCCTACGAGCAGTACTTC. Protein sequence: CASSQAWTDSYEQYF.

The chain links TRBV18 to TRBJ2-1; TRBD1 might be the D (6 bases). V lost 8 bases and J 0 bases, leaving 11 bases between the germline ends. Germline assignment: CDR1 KGHSH and CDR2 LQKENI. The CDR3 has 14 amino acids. The CDR3 coding sequence is TGTGCCAGCCGTGGGGACACCTCCTACAATGAGCAGTTCTTC. It yields the protein CASRGDTSYNEQFF.

The genes are TRBV29-1 and TRBJ2-3; D is unclear. The CDR3 sequence is 13 residues long. Trimming pared 7 bases from V and 2 bases from J, leaving 13 bases between. Germline CDR1 is SQVTM and CDR2 is ANQGSEA. DNA for the CDR3: TGCAGCGGGGCGACCGTTCTCACAGATACGCAGTATTTT. Its translation is CSGATVLTDTQYF.

The chain is built from TRBV23-1 and TRBJ2-5; weak D call: TRBD1 (5 bases). TRBV23-1 carries the ORF label, with uncertain function. The V gene lost 7 bases and the J gene lost 5 bases, with 23 bases spanning the gap. The CDR3 is made up of 16 amino acids. The CDR3 nucleotides read TGCGCCAGCATCCTCATAACCCGGCCCTACAGGGAGACCCAGTACTTC. Translated: CASILITRPYRETQYF.

The chain uses TRBV5-4 and TRBJ2-2; 10 nucleotides match TRBD1. The germline V gene encodes CDR1 SGHNT and CDR2 YYREEE (reference sequence). V was pared by 3 bases and J by 5 bases, with 7 bases of the junction left unmatched. The CDR3 sequence is 16 residues long. CDR3 protein: CASSSRTGGRTGELFF. CDR3 nucleotides: TGTGCCAGCAGCTCCCGGACAGGGGGGAGGACCGGGGAGCTGTTTTTT.

The CDR3, as DNA: TGTGCCAGCAGACTAAACAGGGTGGGCCACACAGATACGCAGTATTTT. This encodes CASRLNRVGHTDTQYF. This sequence joins TRBV2 and TRBJ2-3, with D possibly being TRBD1 (6 bases). Germline lookup yields CDR1 SNHLY and CDR2 FYNNEI. The CDR3 length is 16 residues. Trimming removed 6 bases from V and 2 bases from J, with 18 bases in between.

The count of this clone is one. The genes are TRBV10-3 and TRBJ2-3; maybe TRBD1 (6 bases). The CDR3 is 17 amino acids. Trimming took 6 bases from V and 6 from J, leaving 25 bases between them. The germline V gene has CDR1 ENHRY and CDR2 SYGVKD. The CDR3 spells CAISDGTYKGERDTQYF. The DNA of the CDR3 is TGTGCCATCAGCGATGGGACGTACAAGGGGGAGAGGGATACGCAGTATTTT.

V usage is TRBV9 and J usage is TRBJ1-5, with D unresolved. Trimming cost V 3 bases and J 3 bases, with 10 bases left between them. CDR3 size: 14 residues. The V gene's germline CDR1 is SGDLS and CDR2 YYNGEE. CDR3 sequence reads: CASSAGGLNQPQHF. The CDR3 nucleotides are TGTGCCAGCAGCGCGGGCGGACTCAATCAGCCCCAGCATTTT.

This clone showed up just once. The chain uses TRBV28 and TRBJ2-2, with D perhaps TRBD2 (6 bases). The CDR3 consists of 11 residues. From germline, CDR1 is MDHEN and CDR2 SYDVKM. Trimming pared 7 bases from V and 6 bases from J, leaving 6 bases between. The CDR3 is CASTGAGELFF. In DNA form, the CDR3 reads TGTGCCAGCACGGGGGCCGGGGAGCTGTTTTTT.

The gene calls are TRBV27 and TRBJ2-5, with D possibly being TRBD2 (6 bases). CDR1 is MNHEY and CDR2 is SMNVEV in the germline V gene (reference sequence). The CDR3 runs to 13 residues. Between the trimmed V and J ends, which lost 4 bases and 2 bases, there was a span of 8 bases. The CDR3 bases are TGTGCCAGCAGTTGGAGGGAACAAGAGACCCAGTACTTC. Translating it yields CASSWREQETQYF.

This chain joins TRBV4-1 and TRBJ2-7, with TRBD1 as a possible D gene (5 bases). CDR1 and CDR2 from the germline V gene are MGHRA and YSYEKL. Trimming took 1 base from V and 3 from J, leaving 10 bases between them. The CDR3 length is 14 residues. CDR3 DNA sequence: TGCGCCAGCAGCCAAGGAGACAGAAGCTACGAGCAGTACTTC. It specifies CASSQGDRSYEQYF.

The rearrangement uses TRBV30 and TRBJ2-1; 7 positions match TRBD1. The germline CDR1 and CDR2 sequences are GTSNPN and SVGIG (reference sequence). The CDR3 has 13 residues. V gave up 3 bases and J gave up 6 bases; unmatched junction bases: 5. The CDR3 DNA sequence: TGTGCCTGGAGACAGGGGTCTGGCAATGAGCAGTTCTTC. It codes for CAWRQGSGNEQFF.

The chain recombines TRBV18 with TRBJ1-1; 9 nucleotides line up with TRBD1. CDR1 is KGHSH and CDR2 is LQKENI in the germline V gene. The trim removed 6 bases at V and 3 bases at J, leaving 5 bases unmatched. This CDR3 contains 14 residues. The chain's CDR3 is CASSTGGRDTEAFF. Written as DNA, the CDR3 is TGTGCCAGCTCGACAGGGGGTCGGGACACTGAAGCTTTCTTT.

J is TRBJ2-3 and V is TRBV6-5, with 7 positions matching TRBD2. The CDR3 contains 14 residues. V lost 6 bases to trimming and J lost 2 bases; unmatched junction nucleotides: 5. Looked up from germline, CDR1 is MNHEY and CDR2 is SVGAGI. The CDR3 DNA reads as TGTGCCAGCAGCCCTAGCGGAGACACAGATACGCAGTATTTT. This gives the protein CASSPSGDTDTQYF.

The chain employs TRBV7-2 and TRBJ1-2; D is undetermined. The V gene lost 4 bases and the J gene lost 6 bases, with 15 bases spanning the gap. CDR3 length: 14 amino acids. The germline CDR1 and CDR2 sequences are SGHTA and FQGNSA. The CDR3 bases are TGTGCCAGCAGCTACTTCCGGGAGGAAAATGGCTACACCTTC. This translates into CASSYFREENGYTF.

This sequence joins TRBV5-6 and TRBJ1-4; D perhaps matches TRBD1 (6 bases). The CDR3 contains 14 residues. CDR1 is SGHDT, CDR2 YYEEEE, per germline. Trimming cost V 0 bases and J 7 bases, with 10 bases left between them. This CDR3 is CASSLAGESEKLFF. CDR3 bases: TGTGCCAGCAGCTTGGCAGGGGAAAGTGAAAAACTGTTTTTT.

This clone was recorded only once. The chain combines TRBV6-6 with TRBJ2-1; tentative D call: TRBD2 (5 bases). Germline CDR1 and CDR2: MNHNY and SVGAGI (reference sequence). V was trimmed by 6 bases and J by 16 bases, leaving 22 bases between them. This CDR3 region has 13 residues. In nucleotides, the CDR3 is TGTGCCAGCAGCGGCAGAGATGACTACCACCTCTTCTTC. It specifies CASSGRDDYHLFF.

This chain joins TRBV13 and TRBJ2-3; 7 bases line up with TRBD2. V shed 4 bases and J 0 bases; nucleotides not matched to a gene: 4. The CDR3 consists of 15 residues. Germline V gives CDR1 PRHDT, CDR2 FYEKMQ (reference sequence). The CDR3 DNA is TGTGCCAGCAGCTCTAGCGGAGCAAGCACAGATACGCAGTATTTT. Residues: CASSSSGASTDTQYF.

This clone was observed a handful of times. V is TRBV4-2 and J is TRBJ2-1; TRBD2 matches 9 bases. V trimming: 1 base; J trimming: 1 base; junction bases outside the gene matches: 14. Germline loops: CDR1 LGHNA, CDR2 YNFKEQ. CDR3 size: 20 residues. CDR3 sequence: CASSQVLAGGLEGSYNEQFF. CDR3 coding DNA: TGTGCCAGCAGCCAAGTATTGGCGGGAGGGCTCGAAGGGTCCTACAATGAGCAGTTCTTC.

The rearrangement joins TRBV29-1 to TRBJ2-7, with D maybe TRBD1 (8 bases). The V gene lost 4 bases and the J gene lost 3 bases, with 13 bases spanning the gap. This CDR3 is built from 13 residues. CDR1 is SQVTM and CDR2 is ANQGSEA in the germline V gene. The CDR3 reads CSVGTGRVYEQYF. The CDR3 coding sequence is TGCAGCGTTGGGACAGGGAGGGTCTACGAGCAGTACTTC.

This clone has more than one count but fewer than ten. The chain uses TRBV19 and TRBJ1-2; weak D call: TRBD1 (6 bases). Trimming shortened V by 7 bases and J by 7 bases, and 16 bases separated the two germline ends. The CDR3 extends over 13 amino acids. Germline V gives CDR1 LNHDA, CDR2 SQIVND (reference sequence). CDR3: CASTLLGAPGYTF. The CDR3 DNA follows: TGTGCCAGTACCCTGTTGGGGGCACCTGGCTACACCTTC.

This clone was recorded only once. J is TRBJ1-2 and V is TRBV5-6; 9 nucleotides line up with TRBD1. This CDR3 contains 17 residues. The trim removed 4 bases at V and 4 bases at J, leaving 14 bases unmatched. Germline V CDR1 and CDR2: SGHDT, YYEEEE. The CDR3 DNA is TGTGCCAGCAGCACCCCCGGGACAGGGCTTCCCCTCTATGGCTACACCTTC. It yields the protein CASSTPGTGLPLYGYTF.